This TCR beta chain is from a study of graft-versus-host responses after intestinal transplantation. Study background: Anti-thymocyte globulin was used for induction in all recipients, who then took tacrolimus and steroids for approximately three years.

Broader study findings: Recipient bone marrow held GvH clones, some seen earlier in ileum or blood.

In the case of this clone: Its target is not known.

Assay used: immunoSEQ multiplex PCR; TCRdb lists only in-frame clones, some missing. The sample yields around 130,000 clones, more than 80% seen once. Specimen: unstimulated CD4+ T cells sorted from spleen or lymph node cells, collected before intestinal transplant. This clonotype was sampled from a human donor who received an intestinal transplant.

The CDR3 region has the DNA TGTGCCAGCAGCTTCCGGGCACGGGAGGAGCAGTACTTC. Amino acid sequence: CASSFRAREEQYF. The chain employs TRBV11-2 and TRBJ2-7; TRBD2 is a possible D gene (6 bases). V was shortened by 3 bases and J by 7 bases, with 13 bases between the two germline ends. CDR3 size: 13 residues. Looked up from germline, CDR1 is SGHAT and CDR2 is FQNNGV.